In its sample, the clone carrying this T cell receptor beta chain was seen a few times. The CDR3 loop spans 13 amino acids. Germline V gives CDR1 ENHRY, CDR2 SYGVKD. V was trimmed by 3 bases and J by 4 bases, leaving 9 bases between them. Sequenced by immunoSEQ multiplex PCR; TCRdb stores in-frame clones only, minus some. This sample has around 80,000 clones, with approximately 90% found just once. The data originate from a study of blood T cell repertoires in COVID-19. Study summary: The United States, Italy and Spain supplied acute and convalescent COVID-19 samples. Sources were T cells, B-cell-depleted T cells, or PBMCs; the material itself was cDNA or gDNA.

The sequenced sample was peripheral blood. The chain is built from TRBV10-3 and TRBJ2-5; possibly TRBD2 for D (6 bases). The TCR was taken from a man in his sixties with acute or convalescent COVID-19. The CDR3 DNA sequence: TGTGCCATCAGTGAAGAACTAGCAGAGACCCAGTACTTC. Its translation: CAISEELAETQYF.